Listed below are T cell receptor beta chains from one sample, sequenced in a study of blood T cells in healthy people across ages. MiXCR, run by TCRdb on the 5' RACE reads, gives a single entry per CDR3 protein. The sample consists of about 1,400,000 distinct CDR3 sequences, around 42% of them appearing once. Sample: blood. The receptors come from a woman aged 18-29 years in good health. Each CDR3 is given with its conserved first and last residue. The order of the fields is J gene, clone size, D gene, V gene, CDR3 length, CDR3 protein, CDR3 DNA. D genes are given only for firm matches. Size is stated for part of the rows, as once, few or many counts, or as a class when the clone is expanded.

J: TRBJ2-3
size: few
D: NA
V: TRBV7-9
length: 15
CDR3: CASSLLVGITDTQYF
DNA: TGTGCCAGCAGCTTATTAGTCGGGATCACAGATACGCAGTATTTT

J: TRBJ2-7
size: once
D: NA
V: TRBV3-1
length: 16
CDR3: CASSQDTVRGLYEQYF
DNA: TGTGCCAGCAGCCAAGATACGGTGCGGGGCCTCTACGAGCAGTACTTC

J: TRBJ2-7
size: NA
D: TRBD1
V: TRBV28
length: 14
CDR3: CASSPAGGENEQYF
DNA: TGTGCCAGCAGCCCCGCAGGGGGTGAGAACGAGCAGTACTTC

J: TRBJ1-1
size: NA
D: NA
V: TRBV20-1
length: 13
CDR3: CSARDHWAGEAFF
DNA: TGCAGTGCTAGAGATCATTGGGCAGGGGAGGCTTTCTTT

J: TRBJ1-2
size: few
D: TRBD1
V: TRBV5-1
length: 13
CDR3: CASSTRDREGYTF
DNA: TGCGCCAGCAGCACACGGGACAGGGAGGGCTACACCTTC

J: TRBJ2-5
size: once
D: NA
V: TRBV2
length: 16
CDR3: CASSSTPHQGEETQYF
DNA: TGTGCCAGCAGTTCGACCCCACATCAGGGAGAAGAGACCCAGTACTTC

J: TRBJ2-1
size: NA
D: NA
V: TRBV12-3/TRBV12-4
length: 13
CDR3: CASSKGPLSAQFF
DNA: TGTGCCAGCAGTAAAGGCCCTCTAAGCGCGCAGTTCTTC

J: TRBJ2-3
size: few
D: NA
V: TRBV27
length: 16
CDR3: CASSLRRGDGTDTQYF
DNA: TGTGCCAGCAGTTTGAGGAGGGGAGACGGCACAGATACGCAGTATTTT

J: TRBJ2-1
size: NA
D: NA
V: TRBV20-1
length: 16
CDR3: CSARDRGAMPYNEQFF
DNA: TGCAGTGCTAGAGATAGAGGGGCCATGCCCTACAATGAGCAGTTCTTC

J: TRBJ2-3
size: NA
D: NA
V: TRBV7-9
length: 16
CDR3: CASSFIGGVNTDTQYF
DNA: TGTGCCAGCAGCTTCATAGGTGGAGTTAACACAGATACGCAGTATTTT

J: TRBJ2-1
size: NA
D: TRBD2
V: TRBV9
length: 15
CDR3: CASSVMTGGLNEQFF
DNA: TGTGCCAGCAGCGTGATGACGGGGGGGCTCAATGAGCAGTTCTTC

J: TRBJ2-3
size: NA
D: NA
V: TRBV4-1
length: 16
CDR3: CASSQEPLQGTDTQYF
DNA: TGCGCCAGCAGCCAGGAACCCCTCCAGGGGACAGATACGCAGTATTTT